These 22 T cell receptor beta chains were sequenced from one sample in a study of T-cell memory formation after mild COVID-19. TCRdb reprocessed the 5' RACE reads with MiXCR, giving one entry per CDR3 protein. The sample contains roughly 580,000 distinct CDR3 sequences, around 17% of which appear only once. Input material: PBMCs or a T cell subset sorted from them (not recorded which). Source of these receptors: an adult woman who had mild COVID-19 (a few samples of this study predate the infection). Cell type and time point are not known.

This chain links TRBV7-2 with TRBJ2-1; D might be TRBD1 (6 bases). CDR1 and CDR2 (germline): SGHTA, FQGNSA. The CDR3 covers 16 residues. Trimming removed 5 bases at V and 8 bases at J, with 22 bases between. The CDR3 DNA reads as TGTGCCAGCAGCCAACAGGGTACCCGTGTCGGCGATGAGCAGTTCTTC. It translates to CASSQQGTRVGDEQFF.

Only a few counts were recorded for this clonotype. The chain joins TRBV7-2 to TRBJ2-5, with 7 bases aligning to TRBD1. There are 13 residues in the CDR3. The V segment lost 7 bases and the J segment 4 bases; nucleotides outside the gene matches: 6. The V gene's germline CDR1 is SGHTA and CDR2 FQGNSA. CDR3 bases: TGTGCCAGCACCGGGACAGTCGGAGAGACCCAGTACTTC. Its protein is CASTGTVGETQYF.

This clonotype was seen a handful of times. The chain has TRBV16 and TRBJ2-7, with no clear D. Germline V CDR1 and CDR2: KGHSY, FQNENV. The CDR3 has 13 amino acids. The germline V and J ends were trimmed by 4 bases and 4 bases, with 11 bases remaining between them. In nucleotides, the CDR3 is TGTGCCAGCAGCCGAACCCACCTATACGAGCAGTACTTC. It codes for CASSRTHLYEQYF.

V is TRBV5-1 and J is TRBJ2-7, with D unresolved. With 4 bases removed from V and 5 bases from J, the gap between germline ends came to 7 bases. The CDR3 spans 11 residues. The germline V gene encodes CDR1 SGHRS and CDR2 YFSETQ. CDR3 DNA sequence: TGCGCCAGCAGCGTGGAGCACGAGCAGTACTTC. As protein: CASSVEHEQYF.

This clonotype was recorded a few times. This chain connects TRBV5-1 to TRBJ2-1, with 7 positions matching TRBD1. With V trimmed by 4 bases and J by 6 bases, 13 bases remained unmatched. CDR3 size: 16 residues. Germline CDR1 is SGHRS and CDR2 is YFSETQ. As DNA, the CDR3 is TGCGCCAGCAGCCCAGGAGACATCTCAGGGGGCAATGAGCAGTTCTTC. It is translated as CASSPGDISGGNEQFF.

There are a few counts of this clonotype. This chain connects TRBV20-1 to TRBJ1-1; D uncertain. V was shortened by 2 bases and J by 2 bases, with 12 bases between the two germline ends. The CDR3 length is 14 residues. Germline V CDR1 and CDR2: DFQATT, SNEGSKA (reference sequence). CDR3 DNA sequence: TGCAGTGCTAGACGGGCAGGCCCAAACACTGAAGCTTTCTTT. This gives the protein CSARRAGPNTEAFF.

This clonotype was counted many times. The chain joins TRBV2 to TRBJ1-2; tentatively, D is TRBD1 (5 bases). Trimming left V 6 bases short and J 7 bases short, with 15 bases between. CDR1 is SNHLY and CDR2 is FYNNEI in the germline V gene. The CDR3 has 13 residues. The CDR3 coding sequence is TGTGCCAGCAGCCCGACAGAACAGGCTGGCTACACCTTC. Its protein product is CASSPTEQAGYTF.

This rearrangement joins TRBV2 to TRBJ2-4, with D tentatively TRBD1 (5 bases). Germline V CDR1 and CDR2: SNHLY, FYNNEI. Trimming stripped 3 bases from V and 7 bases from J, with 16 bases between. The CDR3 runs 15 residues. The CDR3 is CASSEEGSRVNIQYF. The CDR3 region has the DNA TGTGCCAGCAGTGAGGAAGGAAGCAGGGTGAACATTCAGTACTTC.

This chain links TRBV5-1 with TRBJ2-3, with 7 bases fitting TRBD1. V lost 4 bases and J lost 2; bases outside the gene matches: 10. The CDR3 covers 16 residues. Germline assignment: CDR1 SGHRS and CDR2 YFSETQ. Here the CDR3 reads CASSQRQGGSTDTQYF. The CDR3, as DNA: TGCGCCAGCAGCCAAAGACAGGGCGGATCCACAGATACGCAGTATTTT.

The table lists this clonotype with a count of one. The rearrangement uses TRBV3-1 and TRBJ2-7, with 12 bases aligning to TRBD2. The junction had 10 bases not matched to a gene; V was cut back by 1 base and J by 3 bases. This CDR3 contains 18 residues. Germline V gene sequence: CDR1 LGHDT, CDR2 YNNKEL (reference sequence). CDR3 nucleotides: TGTGCCAGCAGCCAAGGATTTCCGGGACTAGCGGGCTTCTACGAGCAGTACTTC. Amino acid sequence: CASSQGFPGLAGFYEQYF.

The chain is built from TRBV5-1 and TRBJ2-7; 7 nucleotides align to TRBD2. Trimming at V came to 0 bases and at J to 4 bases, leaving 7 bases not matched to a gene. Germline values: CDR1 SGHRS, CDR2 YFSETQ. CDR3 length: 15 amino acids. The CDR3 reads CASSLVASGTYEQYF. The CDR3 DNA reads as TGCGCCAGCAGCTTGGTGGCTAGCGGAACTTACGAGCAGTACTTC.

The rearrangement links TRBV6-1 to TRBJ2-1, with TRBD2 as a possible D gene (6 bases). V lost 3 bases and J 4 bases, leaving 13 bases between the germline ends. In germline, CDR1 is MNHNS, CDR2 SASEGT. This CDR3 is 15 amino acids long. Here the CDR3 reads CASSESAGTYNEQFF. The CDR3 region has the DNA TGTGCCAGCAGTGAGTCAGCGGGCACATACAATGAGCAGTTCTTC.

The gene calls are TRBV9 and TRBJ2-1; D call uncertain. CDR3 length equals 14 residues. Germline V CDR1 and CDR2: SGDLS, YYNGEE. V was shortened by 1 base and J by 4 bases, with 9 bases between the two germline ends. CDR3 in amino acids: CASSVFTAYNEQFF. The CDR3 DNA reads TGTGCCAGCAGCGTATTCACGGCTTACAATGAGCAGTTCTTC.

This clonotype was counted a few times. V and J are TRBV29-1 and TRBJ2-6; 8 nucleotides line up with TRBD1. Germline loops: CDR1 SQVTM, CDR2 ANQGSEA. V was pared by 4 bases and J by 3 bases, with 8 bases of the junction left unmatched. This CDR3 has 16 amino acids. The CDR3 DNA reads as TGCAGCGTTGGTTCAGGGGGCTTGAGTGGGGCCAACGTCCTGACTTTC. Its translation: CSVGSGGLSGANVLTF.

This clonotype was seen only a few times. In DNA form, the CDR3 reads TGTGCCAGCATCGTGTCTAGCGGGAGGTCGAACACCGGGGAGCTGTTTTTT. It yields the protein CASIVSSGRSNTGELFF. The V call is TRBV5-8, the J call TRBJ2-2; 11 nucleotides line up with TRBD2. CDR1 and CDR2 (germline): SGHTS, YDEGEE. The J segment lost 0 bases and the V segment lost 6 bases, leaving 7 bases of the junction unmatched. This CDR3 is 17 amino acids long.

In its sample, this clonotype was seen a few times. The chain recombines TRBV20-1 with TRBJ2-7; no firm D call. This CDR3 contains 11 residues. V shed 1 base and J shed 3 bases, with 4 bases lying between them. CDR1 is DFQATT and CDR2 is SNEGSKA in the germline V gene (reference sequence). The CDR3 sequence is CSARADYEQYF. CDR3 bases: TGCAGTGCTAGAGCGGACTACGAGCAGTACTTC.

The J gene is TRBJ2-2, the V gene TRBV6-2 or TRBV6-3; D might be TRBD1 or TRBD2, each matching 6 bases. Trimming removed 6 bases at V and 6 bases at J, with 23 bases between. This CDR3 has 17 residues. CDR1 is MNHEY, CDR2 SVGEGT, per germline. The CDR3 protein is CASSPLPEGGIAGELFF. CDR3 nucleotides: TGTGCCAGCAGCCCCCTTCCTGAGGGGGGCATTGCCGGGGAGCTGTTTTTT.

CDR3 residues: CASSQGTGDTEAFF. The CDR3 nucleotides are TGCGCCAGCAGCCAAGGGACAGGGGACACTGAAGCTTTCTTT. V gene TRBV4-3 combines with J gene TRBJ1-1, with 9 bases aligning to TRBD1. V lost 1 base to trimming and J lost 3 bases; unmatched junction nucleotides: 0. The CDR3 totals 14 residues. The germline gives CDR1 LGHNA, CDR2 YSLEER.

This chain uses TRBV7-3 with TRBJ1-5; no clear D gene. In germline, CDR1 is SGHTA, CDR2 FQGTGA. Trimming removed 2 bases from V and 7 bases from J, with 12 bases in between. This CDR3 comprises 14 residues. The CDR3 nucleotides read TGTGCCAGCAGCTTAGAACCCTGGGGACAGCCCCAGCATTTT. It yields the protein CASSLEPWGQPQHF.

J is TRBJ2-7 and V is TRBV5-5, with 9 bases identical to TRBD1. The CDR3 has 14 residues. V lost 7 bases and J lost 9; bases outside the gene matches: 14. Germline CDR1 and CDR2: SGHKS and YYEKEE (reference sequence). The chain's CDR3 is CASGLRDRVPLQYF. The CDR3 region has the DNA TGTGCCAGCGGACTCCGGGACAGGGTCCCCTTGCAGTACTTC. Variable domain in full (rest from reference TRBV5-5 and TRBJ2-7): DAGVTQSPTHLIKTRGQQVTLRCSPISGHKSVSWYQQVLGQGPQFIFQYYEKEERGRGNFPDRFSARQFPNYSSELNVNALLLGDSALYLCASGLRDRVPLQYFGPGTRLTVT.

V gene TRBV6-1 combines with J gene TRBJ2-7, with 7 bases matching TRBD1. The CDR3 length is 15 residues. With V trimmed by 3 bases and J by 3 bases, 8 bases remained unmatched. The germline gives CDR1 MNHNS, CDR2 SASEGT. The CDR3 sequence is CASSEGTDFYYEQYF. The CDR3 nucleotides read TGTGCCAGCAGTGAGGGGACAGACTTTTACTACGAGCAGTACTTC.

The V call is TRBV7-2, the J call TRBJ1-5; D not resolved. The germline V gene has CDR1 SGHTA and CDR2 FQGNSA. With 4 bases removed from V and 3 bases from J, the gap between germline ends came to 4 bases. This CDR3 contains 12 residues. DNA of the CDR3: TGTGCCAGCAGCTCCGCCAATCAGCCCCAGCATTTT. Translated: CASSSANQPQHF.